These 21 T cell receptor beta chains share one sample of origin, sequenced in a study of T cell repertoires in cytomegalovirus infection. TCRdb called the reads again in MiXCR, with one record for every CDR3 protein. This table has more than 35,000 distinct CDR3 sequences, over 50% appearing once. Their antigens remain unidentified. Sample: CD8+ T cells from cultured PBMCs, taken from culture after CMV antigen stimulation. These receptors originate from a human donor in good health (CMV status not recorded). Some clones in this sample may be carry-over from other donors' samples.

The J gene is TRBJ2-1, the V gene TRBV2; 11 positions agree with TRBD2. Germline lookup yields CDR1 SNHLY and CDR2 FYNNEI. The CDR3 is made up of 14 amino acids. Trimming at V came to 7 bases and at J to 6 bases, leaving 5 bases not matched to a gene. This chain's CDR3 is CASKPGLAVNEQFF. CDR3 coding DNA: TGTGCCAGCAAACCGGGACTAGCGGTCAATGAGCAGTTCTTC.

This clonotype was detected a few times. V and J are TRBV7-2 and TRBJ2-7, with a tentative D call TRBD2 (6 bases). V was trimmed by 2 bases and J by 2 bases, leaving 10 bases between them. Germline V lookup: CDR1 SGHTA, CDR2 FQGNSA. This CDR3 is 14 amino acids long. The CDR3 coding sequence is TGTGCCAGCAGCTTACCGGGGGTAGCCTACGAGCAGTACTTC. As protein: CASSLPGVAYEQYF.

This clonotype appeared many times. V usage is TRBV6-1 and J usage is TRBJ2-1; D possibly corresponds to TRBD2 (6 bases). Germline V gives CDR1 MNHNS, CDR2 SASEGT. The V end lost 5 bases, the J end lost 7 bases, and 18 bases lay between the germline ends. There are 15 residues in the CDR3. The CDR3 DNA follows: TGTGCCAGCAGTTCCGCGGGGATATATCAAAATGAGCAGTTCTTC. Residues: CASSSAGIYQNEQFF.

The table lists this clonotype with a few counts. The chain employs TRBV12-3 or TRBV12-4 and TRBJ2-1, with TRBD2 matching over 7 bases. The CDR3 covers 15 residues. V shed 3 bases, J shed 6 bases, and the junction held 8 bases outside the gene matches. CDR3 nucleotide sequence: TGTGCCAGCAGTTTTTCCGTAGGGAGGGGCAATGAGCAGTTCTTC. Protein sequence: CASSFSVGRGNEQFF.

CDR3 DNA: TGTGCCAGCCTTTTCGGACCGAGCTACGAGCAGTACTTC. Amino acid sequence: CASLFGPSYEQYF. This chain joins TRBV6-1 and TRBJ2-7; no reliable D call. The CDR3 loop spans 13 amino acids. CDR1 and CDR2 (germline): MNHNS, SASEGT. The V gene lost 8 bases and the J gene lost 3 bases, with 14 bases spanning the gap.

This clonotype was counted at least ten times. The rearrangement joins TRBV28 to TRBJ2-1, with D possibly matching TRBD1 (6 bases). Germline values: CDR1 MDHEN, CDR2 SYDVKM. Trimming shortened V by 6 bases and J by 0 bases, and 12 bases separated the two germline ends. The CDR3 loop spans 15 amino acids. CDR3 sequence reads: CASSQDRSSYNEQFF. In nucleotides, the CDR3 is TGTGCCAGCAGCCAAGACAGGAGCTCCTACAATGAGCAGTTCTTC.

The V call is TRBV7-6, the J call TRBJ2-3; TRBD2 matches 13 bases. After removal of 5 bases from V and 1 base from J, the junction contained 3 bases not matched to a gene. Germline CDR1 reads SGHVS; CDR2 reads FNYEAQ. The CDR3 totals 16 residues. The CDR3 DNA sequence: TGTGCCAGCAGCGCCGGACTAGCGGGGGGCACAGATACGCAGTATTTT. Residues: CASSAGLAGGTDTQYF.

There are a few counts of this clonotype. This sequence joins TRBV11-2 and TRBJ1-6, with TRBD1 identical over 8 bases. The CDR3 runs to 16 residues. The V segment lost 1 base and the J segment 4 bases; nucleotides outside the gene matches: 3. Germline lookup yields CDR1 SGHAT and CDR2 FQNNGV. Here the CDR3 reads CASSLGTGLYNSPLHF. The CDR3 region has the DNA TGTGCCAGCAGCTTAGGGACAGGGCTTTATAATTCACCCCTCCACTTT. Combining the CDR3 with reference TRBV11-2 and TRBJ1-6 gives the whole variable domain EAGVAQSPRYKIIEKRQSVAFWCNPISGHATLYWYQQILGQGPKLLIQFQNNGVVDDSQLPKDRFSAERLKGVDSTLKIQPAKLEDSAVYLCASSLGTGLYNSPLHFGNGTRLTVT.

This clonotype was observed a few times. The CDR3 nucleotides read TGTGCCAGCAGCATCGGACAGGGGTCAGGGGCCAACGTCCTGACTTTC. Its translation: CASSIGQGSGANVLTF. The V gene is TRBV7-6, the J gene TRBJ2-6; 9 positions agree with TRBD1. This CDR3 contains 16 residues. Trimming cost V 5 bases and J 4 bases; bases outside gene matches: 6. Germline V gives CDR1 SGHVS, CDR2 FNYEAQ.

This chain connects TRBV6-1 to TRBJ2-1; D unclear. Trimming removed 7 bases from V and 9 bases from J, with 16 bases in between. The length of the CDR3 is 13 residues. Germline CDR1 MNHNS, CDR2 SASEGT. The CDR3 DNA reads TGTGCCAGCATTCCCGGGCCCCTTAGTGAGCAGTTCTTC. It codes for CASIPGPLSEQFF.

The chain has TRBV27 and TRBJ2-7, with a possible D match to TRBD1 (7 bases). This CDR3 is built from 14 residues. Per germline, CDR1 MNHEY and CDR2 SMNVEV (reference sequence). Trimming stripped 6 bases from V and 7 bases from J, with 19 bases between. The CDR3 here is CASRRDSAKEEQYF. The CDR3 nucleotides are TGTGCCAGCAGGCGGGACAGCGCGAAAGAGGAGCAGTACTTC.

In this sample, this clonotype turned up a few times. The chain links TRBV7-9 to TRBJ2-7, with unresolved D. CDR1 and CDR2 (germline): SEHNR, FQNEAQ (reference sequence). This CDR3 is built from 12 residues. The ends were cut back, 0 bases at V and 5 bases at J, with 5 bases in the middle. As DNA, the CDR3 is TGTGCCAGCAGCTTAGCGTCGGACGAGCAGTACTTC. Translated, it gives CASSLASDEQYF.

V usage is TRBV7-3 and J usage is TRBJ1-2; weak D call: TRBD1 (5 bases). V was pared by 5 bases and J by 4 bases, with 14 bases between. Germline CDR1 SGHTA, CDR2 FQGTGA. CDR3 size: 14 residues. As DNA, the CDR3 is TGTGCCAGCAGCCTTTCGGGGGATAGCTATGGCTACACCTTC. Protein sequence: CASSLSGDSYGYTF.

V and J are TRBV11-3 and TRBJ2-1; D is possibly TRBD2 (6 bases). V was trimmed by 5 bases and J by 3 bases, leaving 11 bases between them. Germline CDR1 is SGHNT and CDR2 is YENEEA. The CDR3 spans 14 residues. The chain's CDR3 is CASSPEGGYNEQFF. DNA of the CDR3: TGTGCCAGCAGCCCGGAGGGCGGCTACAATGAGCAGTTCTTC. Supplemented by reference TRBV11-3 and TRBJ2-1, the full variable domain reads EAGVVQSPRYKIIEKKQPVAFWCNPISGHNTLYWYLQNLGQGPELLIRYENEEAVDDSQLPKDRFSAERLKGVDSTLKIQPAELGDSAVYLCASSPEGGYNEQFFGPGTRLTVL.

V is TRBV12-3 or TRBV12-4 and J is TRBJ1-4, with D perhaps TRBD1 (5 bases). The CDR3 has 14 amino acids. Trimming took 9 bases from V and 7 from J, leaving 18 bases between them. In nucleotides, the CDR3 is TGTGCCAGTGGGGCGGAGGGAAGGGGTGAAAAACTGTTTTTT. Translated, it gives CASGAEGRGEKLFF.

The gene calls are TRBV6-5 and TRBJ1-5; D ambiguous. The CDR3 is made up of 15 amino acids. V lost 5 bases, J lost 0 bases, and 11 bases lay in between. Germline V lookup: CDR1 MNHEY, CDR2 SVGAGI. DNA for the CDR3: TGTGCCAGCAGTGAAAAGGGCCATAGCAATCAGCCCCAGCATTTT. Translating gives CASSEKGHSNQPQHF.

The chain combines TRBV5-1 with TRBJ1-6; TRBD1 matches at 9 bases. This CDR3 is 16 amino acids long. With V trimmed by 2 bases and J by 7 bases, 7 bases remained unmatched. Looked up from germline, CDR1 is SGHRS and CDR2 is YFSETQ. The CDR3 loop reads CASSLSGTGRNSPLHF. For the CDR3, the DNA is TGCGCCAGCAGCTTATCCGGGACAGGGAGAAATTCACCCCTCCACTTT.

The gene calls are TRBV6-6 and TRBJ2-5; 9 nucleotides line up with TRBD1. The CDR3 totals 15 residues. J was trimmed by 0 bases and V by 6 bases; bases with no gene match: 5. CDR1 and CDR2 (germline): MNHNY, SVGAGI (reference sequence). The CDR3 DNA is TGTGCCAGCAGAGGACAGGGGACTTACCAAGAGACCCAGTACTTC. Translation: CASRGQGTYQETQYF.

V is TRBV27 and J is TRBJ1-2; no reliable D call. This CDR3 is built from 13 residues. Trimming cost V 2 bases and J 4 bases, with 8 bases left between them. The germline V gene encodes CDR1 MNHEY and CDR2 SMNVEV (reference sequence). The CDR3 nucleotides read TGTGCCAGCAGTTTAGGGAAGACCTATGGCTACACCTTC. Amino acid sequence: CASSLGKTYGYTF.

This rearrangement joins TRBV12-3 or TRBV12-4 to TRBJ2-7, with D possibly TRBD1 on 6 matching bases. V shed 0 bases and J shed 2 bases, with 11 bases lying between them. This CDR3 has 15 amino acids. This CDR3 reads CASSLAARGPYEQYF. CDR3 in DNA: TGTGCCAGCAGTTTAGCGGCCAGGGGACCCTACGAGCAGTACTTC.

The chain links TRBV24-1 to TRBJ2-2; tentative D call: TRBD2 (6 bases). V lost 2 bases, J lost 4 bases, and 10 bases lay in between. Germline V CDR1 and CDR2: KGHDR, SFDVKD. CDR3 length: 15 amino acids. The chain's CDR3 is CATSDSREITGELFF. For the CDR3, the DNA is TGTGCCACCAGTGATTCCCGGGAGATCACCGGGGAGCTGTTTTTT.